These 16 T cell receptor beta chains were all obtained from the same sample, sequenced in a study of control samples from healthy donors and cancer patients. Sequencing was performed with immunoSEQ multiplex PCR; in TCRdb, only in-frame clones are kept and a portion is missing. The sample yields over 100,000 clones, approximately 90% seen once. The material sequenced was blood. Receptor source: a man aged 35-49 years in good health.

This chain uses TRBV5-1 with TRBJ1-1, with 7 bases aligning to TRBD1. Germline V CDR1 and CDR2: SGHRS, YFSETQ. With V trimmed by 4 bases and J by 2 bases, 11 bases remained unmatched. The CDR3 has 16 residues. The CDR3 region is CASSPDRFGKNTEAFF. The CDR3 region has the DNA TGCGCCAGCAGCCCGGACAGGTTCGGGAAAAACACTGAAGCTTTCTTT.

The chain carries TRBV18 and TRBJ1-1; D may be TRBD1 (6 bases). This CDR3 is built from 12 residues. Germline CDR1 reads KGHSH; CDR2 reads LQKENI. Between the trimmed V and J ends, which lost 6 bases and 3 bases, there was a span of 8 bases. The CDR3 region has the DNA TGTGCCAGCTCCCGGACAGACACTGAAGCTTTCTTT. Encoded protein: CASSRTDTEAFF.

The genes are TRBV2 and TRBJ1-6; 8 bases agree with TRBD1. This CDR3 spans 15 amino acids. Germline CDR1 is SNHLY and CDR2 is FYNNEI. V dropped 6 bases and J dropped 7; count of bases not matched to a gene: 8. The CDR3: CASRAGTGSNSPLHF. The CDR3 nucleotides read TGTGCCAGCAGAGCGGGGACAGGTTCGAATTCACCCCTCCACTTT.

The J gene is TRBJ2-3, the V gene TRBV6-4, with D possibly TRBD2 on 7 matching bases. Germline CDR1 and CDR2: MRHNA and SNTAGT. Trimming took off 3 bases at V and 6 bases at J, with 13 bases between the two ends. The length of the CDR3 is 14 residues. Written as DNA, the CDR3 is TGTGCCAGCAGTGAATTAGGGGGGGCGGATACGCAGTATTTT. Its translation is CASSELGGADTQYF.

The genes are TRBV28 and TRBJ1-4; perhaps TRBD1 as D (5 bases). Trimming cost V 6 bases and J 0 bases, with 14 bases left between them. The CDR3 sequence is 16 residues long. Germline CDR1 and CDR2: MDHEN and SYDVKM. The CDR3 region is CASRFDSSATNEKLFF. The CDR3 bases are TGTGCCAGCAGATTCGACAGCTCAGCAACTAATGAAAAACTGTTTTTT.

The chain has TRBV7-8 and TRBJ1-6; no clear D gene. CDR1 and CDR2 from the germline V gene are SGHVS and FQNEAQ. The V gene lost 1 base and the J gene lost 3 bases, with 7 bases spanning the gap. The CDR3 length is 15 residues. The CDR3: CASSLGPSYNSPLHF. The DNA for the CDR3 is TGTGCCAGCAGCTTAGGGCCAAGCTATAATTCACCCCTCCACTTT.

This clone came up a few times. The chain carries TRBV25-1 and TRBJ2-7; 7 bases map to TRBD2. The germline CDR1 and CDR2 sequences are MGHDK and SYGVNS. CDR3 length: 15 amino acids. The trim removed 4 bases at V and 0 bases at J, leaving 6 bases unmatched. The DNA of the CDR3 is TGTGCCAGCAGTGCTTCGGGGGGATCCTCCTACGAGCAGTACTTC. Encoded protein: CASSASGGSSYEQYF.

The chain combines TRBV9 with TRBJ2-3; possible D gene TRBD1, 5 bases. V was clipped by 0 bases and J by 4 bases, with 6 bases between them. Germline V gene sequence: CDR1 SGDLS, CDR2 YYNGEE. This CDR3 is built from 13 residues. The CDR3 loop reads CASSVGTPDTQYF. The CDR3 DNA is TGTGCCAGCAGCGTAGGGACACCAGATACGCAGTATTTT.

The V gene is TRBV6-5, the J gene TRBJ2-3, with a tentative D call TRBD1 (6 bases). The V and J ends lost 7 bases and 0 bases respectively, with 14 bases between them. This CDR3 is 15 amino acids long. Germline lookup yields CDR1 MNHEY and CDR2 SVGAGI. The CDR3 protein is CASIRTADSTDTQYF. The CDR3 DNA reads as TGTGCCAGCATTAGGACAGCGGATAGCACAGATACGCAGTATTTT.

With respect to this clone: Additional DNA sequences in this sample encode the identical CDR3. The chain couples TRBV5-5 to TRBJ1-1; D remains ambiguous. Germline V gene sequence: CDR1 SGHKS, CDR2 YYEKEE (reference sequence). V lost 1 base, J lost 2 bases, and 9 bases lay in between. The CDR3 has 14 amino acids. CDR3: CASSLWAGNTEAFF. CDR3 nucleotide sequence: TGTGCCAGCAGCTTGTGGGCAGGAAACACTGAAGCTTTCTTT.

V usage is TRBV15 and J usage is TRBJ2-1; the D is unclear. The CDR3 spans 12 residues. The V end was cut by 8 bases, the J end by 3 bases, with 8 bases between. Germline V CDR1 and CDR2: LNHNV, YYDKDF (reference sequence). The CDR3 sequence is CATGARYNEQFF. The CDR3 region has the DNA TGTGCCACCGGAGCACGCTACAATGAGCAGTTCTTC.

V gene TRBV19 combines with J gene TRBJ2-2; D possibly matches TRBD1 or TRBD2 (5 bases each). V lost 6 bases and J 2 bases, leaving 10 bases between the germline ends. The germline V gene encodes CDR1 LNHDA and CDR2 SQIVND (reference sequence). There are 14 residues in the CDR3. CDR3 nucleotides: TGTGCCAGTAGGCCCCGGGGCAACACCGGGGAGCTGTTTTTT. This codes for CASRPRGNTGELFF.

V gene TRBV6-5 combines with J gene TRBJ2-4, with 11 bases identical to TRBD1. The J segment lost 6 bases and the V segment lost 4 bases, leaving 5 bases of the junction unmatched. The CDR3 covers 15 residues. In germline, CDR1 is MNHEY, CDR2 SVGAGI. The CDR3 nucleotides are TGTGCCAGCAGTTCTGGACAGGGGGCAGGAAACATTCAGTACTTC. Residues: CASSSGQGAGNIQYF.

V gene TRBV30 combines with J gene TRBJ1-3; D not certain. Trimming took off 1 base at V and 0 bases at J, with 16 bases between the two ends. The V gene's germline CDR1 is GTSNPN and CDR2 SVGIG (reference sequence). The CDR3 spans 17 residues. The DNA for the CDR3 is TGTGCCTGGAGTGGGGGAATTCGGGATCTCTCTGGAAACACCATATATTTT. This translates into CAWSGGIRDLSGNTIYF.

The rearrangement uses TRBV6-5 and TRBJ2-7; D gene ambiguous. Germline V gene sequence: CDR1 MNHEY, CDR2 SVGAGI. With 4 bases removed from V and 5 bases from J, the gap between germline ends came to 15 bases. The CDR3 contains 14 residues. CDR3 sequence reads: CASSSQSPPDEQYF. For the CDR3, the DNA is TGTGCCAGCAGTTCACAATCCCCACCCGACGAGCAGTACTTC.

The V gene is TRBV18, the J gene TRBJ1-1, with D unresolved. Deletions cut 2 bases from V and 2 bases from J, with 6 bases between. This CDR3 region has 13 residues. Germline loops: CDR1 KGHSH, CDR2 LQKENI. The CDR3 loop reads CASSPGSNTEAFF. CDR3 in DNA: TGTGCCAGCTCACCAGGGTCCAACACTGAAGCTTTCTTT.